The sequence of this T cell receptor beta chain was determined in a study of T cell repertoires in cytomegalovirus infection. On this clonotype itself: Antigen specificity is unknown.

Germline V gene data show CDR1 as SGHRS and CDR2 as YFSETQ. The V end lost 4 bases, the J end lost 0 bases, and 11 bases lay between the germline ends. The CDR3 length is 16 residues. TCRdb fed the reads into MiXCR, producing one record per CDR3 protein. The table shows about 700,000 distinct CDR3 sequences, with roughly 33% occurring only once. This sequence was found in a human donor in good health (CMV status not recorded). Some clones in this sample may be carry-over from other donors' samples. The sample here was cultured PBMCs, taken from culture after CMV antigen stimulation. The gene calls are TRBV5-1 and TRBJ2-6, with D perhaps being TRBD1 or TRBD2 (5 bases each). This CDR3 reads CASSRDAYSGANVLTF. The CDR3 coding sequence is TGCGCCAGCAGCCGGGACGCTTACTCTGGGGCCAACGTCCTGACTTTC.